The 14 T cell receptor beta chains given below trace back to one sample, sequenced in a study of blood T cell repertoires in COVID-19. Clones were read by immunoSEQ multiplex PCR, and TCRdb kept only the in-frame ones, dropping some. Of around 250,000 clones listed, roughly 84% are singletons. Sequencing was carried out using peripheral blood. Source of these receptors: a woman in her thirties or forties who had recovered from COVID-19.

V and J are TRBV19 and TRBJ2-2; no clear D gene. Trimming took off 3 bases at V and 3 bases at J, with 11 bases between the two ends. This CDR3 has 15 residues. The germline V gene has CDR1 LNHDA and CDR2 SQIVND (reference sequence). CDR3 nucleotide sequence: TGTGCCAGTAGTATGGCCAGAGGAGACACCGGGGAGCTGTTTTTT. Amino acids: CASSMARGDTGELFF.

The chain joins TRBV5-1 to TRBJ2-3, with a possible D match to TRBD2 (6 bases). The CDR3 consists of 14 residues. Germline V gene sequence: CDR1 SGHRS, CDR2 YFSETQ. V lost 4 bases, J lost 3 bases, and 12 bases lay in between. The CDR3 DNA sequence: TGCGCCAGCAGCCAGTCACGGGGGACAGATACGCAGTATTTT. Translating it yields CASSQSRGTDTQYF.

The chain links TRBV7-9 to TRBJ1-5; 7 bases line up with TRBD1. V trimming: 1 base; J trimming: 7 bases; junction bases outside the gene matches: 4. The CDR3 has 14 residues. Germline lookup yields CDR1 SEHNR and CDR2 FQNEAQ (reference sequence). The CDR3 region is CASSLDRGKQPQHF. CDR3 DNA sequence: TGTGCCAGCAGCTTAGACAGGGGAAAGCAGCCCCAGCATTTT.

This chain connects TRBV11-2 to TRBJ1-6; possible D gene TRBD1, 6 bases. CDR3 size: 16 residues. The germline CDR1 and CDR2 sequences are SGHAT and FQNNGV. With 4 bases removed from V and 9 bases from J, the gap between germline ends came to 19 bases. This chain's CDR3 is CASSSPQQGRSSPLHF. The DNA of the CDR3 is TGTGCCAGCAGCTCCCCCCAACAGGGAAGAAGTTCACCCCTCCACTTT.

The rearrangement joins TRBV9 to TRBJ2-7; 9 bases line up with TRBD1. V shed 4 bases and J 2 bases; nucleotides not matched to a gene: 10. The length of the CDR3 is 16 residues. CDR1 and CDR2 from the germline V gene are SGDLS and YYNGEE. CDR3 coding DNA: TGTGCCAGCAGCACCAGACCGGGACAGGGACCCTACGAGCAGTACTTC. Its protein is CASSTRPGQGPYEQYF.

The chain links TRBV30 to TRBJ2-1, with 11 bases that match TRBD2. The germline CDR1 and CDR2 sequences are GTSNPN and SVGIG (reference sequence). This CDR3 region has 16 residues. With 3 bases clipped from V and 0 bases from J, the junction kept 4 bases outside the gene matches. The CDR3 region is CAWRVTSGSSYNEQFF. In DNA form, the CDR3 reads TGTGCCTGGAGGGTTACTAGCGGGAGCTCCTACAATGAGCAGTTCTTC.

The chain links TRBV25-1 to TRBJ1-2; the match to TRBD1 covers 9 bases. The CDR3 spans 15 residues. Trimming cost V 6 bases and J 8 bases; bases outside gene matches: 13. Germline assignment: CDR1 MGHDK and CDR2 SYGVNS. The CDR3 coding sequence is TGTGCCAGCAGGGGGGCAAGGACAGGGGATTACGGCTACACCTTC. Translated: CASRGARTGDYGYTF.

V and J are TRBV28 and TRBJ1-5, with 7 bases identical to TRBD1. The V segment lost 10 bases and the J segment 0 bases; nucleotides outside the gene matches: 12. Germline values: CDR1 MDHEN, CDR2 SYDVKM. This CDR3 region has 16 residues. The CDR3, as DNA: TGTGCCACCGGGGACAGCTCTCTCTATAGCAATCAGCCCCAGCATTTT. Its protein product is CATGDSSLYSNQPQHF.

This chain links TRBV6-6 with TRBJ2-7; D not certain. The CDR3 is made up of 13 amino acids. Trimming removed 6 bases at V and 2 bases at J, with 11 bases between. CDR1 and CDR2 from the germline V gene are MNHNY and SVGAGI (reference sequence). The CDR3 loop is CASRSVRPYEQYF. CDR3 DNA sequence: TGTGCCAGCAGATCCGTCAGGCCCTACGAGCAGTACTTC.

The CDR3 bases are TGTGTCTCAAAAGGCAGGGGGGTGACAGATACGCAGTATTTT. Its protein product is CVSKGRGVTDTQYF. The chain links TRBV2 to TRBJ2-3; D is possibly TRBD1 (7 bases). Germline V lookup: CDR1 SNHLY, CDR2 FYNNEI. The CDR3 extends over 14 amino acids.

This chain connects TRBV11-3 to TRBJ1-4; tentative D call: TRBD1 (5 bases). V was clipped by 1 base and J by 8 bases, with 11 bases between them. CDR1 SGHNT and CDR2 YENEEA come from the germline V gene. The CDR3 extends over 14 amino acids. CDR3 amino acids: CASSLGGRGEKLFF. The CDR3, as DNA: TGTGCCAGCAGCTTAGGCGGTAGGGGCGAAAAACTGTTTTTT. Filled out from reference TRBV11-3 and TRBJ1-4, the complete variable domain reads EAGVVQSPRYKIIEKKQPVAFWCNPISGHNTLYWYLQNLGQGPELLIRYENEEAVDDSQLPKDRFSAERLKGVDSTLKIQPAELGDSAVYLCASSLGGRGEKLFFGSGTQLSVL.

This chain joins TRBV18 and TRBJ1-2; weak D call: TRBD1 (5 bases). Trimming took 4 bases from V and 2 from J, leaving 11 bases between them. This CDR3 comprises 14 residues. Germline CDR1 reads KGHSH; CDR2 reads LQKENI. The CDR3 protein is CASSLPGLNYGYTF. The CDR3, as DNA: TGTGCCAGCTCACTACCGGGACTGAACTATGGCTACACCTTC.

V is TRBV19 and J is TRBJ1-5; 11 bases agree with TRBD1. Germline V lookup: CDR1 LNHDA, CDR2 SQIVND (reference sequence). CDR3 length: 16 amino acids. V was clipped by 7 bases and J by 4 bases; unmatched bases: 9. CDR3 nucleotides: TGTGCCAGTAACCCTATGGACAGGGGGCAAAATCAGCCCCAGCATTTT. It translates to CASNPMDRGQNQPQHF.

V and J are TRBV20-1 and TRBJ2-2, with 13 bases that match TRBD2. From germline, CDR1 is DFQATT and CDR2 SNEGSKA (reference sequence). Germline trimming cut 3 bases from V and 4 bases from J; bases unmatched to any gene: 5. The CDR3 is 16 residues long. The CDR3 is CSASRLAGGRTGELFF. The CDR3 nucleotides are TGCAGTGCTAGTCGACTAGCGGGGGGCCGCACCGGGGAGCTGTTTTTT.